Listed below are T cell receptor beta chains from one sample, sequenced in a study of blood T cell repertoires in COVID-19. Sequencing was performed with immunoSEQ multiplex PCR; in TCRdb, only in-frame clones are kept and a portion is missing. The sample includes roughly 250,000 clones, 70% to 90% of them seen just once. The material sequenced was peripheral blood. Receptor source: a human donor with COVID-19, enrolled during active disease. The donor label of this sample is uncertain. CDR3s include the opening cysteine and the closing phenylalanine or tryptophan. The D gene is left open where the match is weak. Not all rows give a size; the values are once, few, many and, for expanded clones, a class.

>.|.|TRBJ1-4|14|TRBV19
TGTGCCAGTAGTATTCGGCCCGAGGATGAAAAACTGTTTTTT
CASSIRPEDEKLFF
>.|TRBD2|TRBJ2-1|18|TRBV10-3
TGTGCCACCTACTACGGGGGTAGCGGGAAGAGCTCCTACAATGAGCAGTTCTTC
CATYYGGSGKSSYNEQFF
>.|TRBD1|TRBJ1-6|12|TRBV7-2
TGTGCCAGCAGCGCGACAGGGCTACCCCTCCACTTT
CASSATGLPLHF
>.|.|TRBJ2-7|13|TRBV24-1
TGTGCCACCAGTGAGAGAAGTTACGACGAGCAGTACTTC
CATSERSYDEQYF
>.|.|TRBJ2-3|15|TRBV13
TGTGCCAGCAGCTTAGGCGGCGGGGGCACAGATACGCAGTATTTT
CASSLGGGGTDTQYF
>once|TRBD2|TRBJ2-1|15|TRBV9
TGTGCCAGCAGCACACAGCGGGAGGGGGCGGATGAGCAGTTCTTC
CASSTQREGADEQFF
>.|TRBD1|TRBJ1-2|15|TRBV5-6
TGTGCCAGCAGCTATGGGACAGGGACCCACTATGGCTACACCTTC
CASSYGTGTHYGYTF
>.|TRBD1|TRBJ1-1|14|TRBV6-6
TGTGCCAGCAGACAGGGACAGACCGACGCTGAAGCTTTCTTT
CASRQGQTDAEAFF
>.|TRBD2|TRBJ2-1|18|TRBV6-2/TRBV6-3
TGTGCCAGCAGCCCCCAAGGACTAGCGGGAGGGCCCCACAATGAGCAGTTCTTC
CASSPQGLAGGPHNEQFF
>.|.|TRBJ1-5|13|TRBV3-1/TRBV3-2
TGTGCCAGCAGCCCAGGGGTGGGCCAGCCCCAGCATTTT
CASSPGVGQPQHF
>.|TRBD1|TRBJ1-4|16|TRBV19
TGTGCCAGTACCGACAGGGGACTCGCAACTAATGAAAAACTGTTTTTT
CASTDRGLATNEKLFF